This T cell receptor (beta chain) comes out of a study of T-cell reconstitution after alpha-beta-depleted transplantation in children. Unique molecular identifiers were used to barcode this TCRbeta library. TCRdb re-derived calls from the PCR reads in MiXCR, one entry per CDR3 protein. Here the sample spans approximately 350,000 distinct CDR3 sequences, 13% being singletons. Trimming removed 4 bases at V and 4 bases at J, with 13 bases between. This CDR3 is built from 14 residues. Looked up from germline, CDR1 is SNHLY and CDR2 is FYNNEI. The receptor was isolated from a human donor who donated a stem cell graft to a child with Fanconi anemia. This sequence joins TRBV2 and TRBJ1-1, with D uncertain. The source was PBMCs, collected from the stem cell graft. CDR3 in DNA: TGTGCCAGCAGTGGCCAGCGGAACCCCACTGAAGCTTTCTTT. It translates to CASSGQRNPTEAFF.